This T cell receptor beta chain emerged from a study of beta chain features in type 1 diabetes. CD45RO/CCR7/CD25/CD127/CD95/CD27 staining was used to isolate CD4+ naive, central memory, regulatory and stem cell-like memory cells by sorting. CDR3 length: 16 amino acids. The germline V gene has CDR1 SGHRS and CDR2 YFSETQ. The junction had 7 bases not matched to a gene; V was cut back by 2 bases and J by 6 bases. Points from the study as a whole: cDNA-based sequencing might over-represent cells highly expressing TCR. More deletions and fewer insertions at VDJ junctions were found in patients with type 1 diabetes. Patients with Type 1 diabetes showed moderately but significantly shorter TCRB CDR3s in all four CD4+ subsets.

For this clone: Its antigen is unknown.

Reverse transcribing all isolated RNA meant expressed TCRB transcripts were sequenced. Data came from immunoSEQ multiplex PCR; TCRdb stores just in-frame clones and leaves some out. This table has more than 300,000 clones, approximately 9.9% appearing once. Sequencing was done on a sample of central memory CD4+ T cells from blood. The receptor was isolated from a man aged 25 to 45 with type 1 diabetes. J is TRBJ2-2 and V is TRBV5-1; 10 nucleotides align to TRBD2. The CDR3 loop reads CASSLSLAGDAGELFF. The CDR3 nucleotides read TGCGCCAGCAGCTTAAGCCTAGCGGGGGATGCCGGGGAGCTGTTTTTT.